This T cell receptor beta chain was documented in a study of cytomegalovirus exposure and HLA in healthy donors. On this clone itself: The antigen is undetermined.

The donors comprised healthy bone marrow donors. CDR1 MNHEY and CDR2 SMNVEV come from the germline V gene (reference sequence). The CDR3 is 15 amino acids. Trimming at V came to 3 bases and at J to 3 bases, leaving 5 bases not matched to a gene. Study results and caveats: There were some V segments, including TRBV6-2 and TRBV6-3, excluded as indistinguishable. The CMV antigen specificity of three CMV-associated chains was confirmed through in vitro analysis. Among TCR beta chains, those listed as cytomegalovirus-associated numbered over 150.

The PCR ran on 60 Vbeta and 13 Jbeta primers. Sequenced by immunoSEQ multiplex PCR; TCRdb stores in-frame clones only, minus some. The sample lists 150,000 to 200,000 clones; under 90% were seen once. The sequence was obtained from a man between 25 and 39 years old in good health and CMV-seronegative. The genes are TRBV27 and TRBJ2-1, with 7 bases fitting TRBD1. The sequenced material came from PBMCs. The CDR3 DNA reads TGTGCCAGCAGTTTTGAGGGGGCTTACTACAATGAGCAGTTCTTC. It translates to CASSFEGAYYNEQFF.